Detailed here is one T cell receptor beta chain. Its target is not known. These data are taken from a study of cytomegalovirus exposure and HLA in healthy donors. Overall study findings and caveats: The authors enumerated over 150 TCR beta chains as linked to cytomegalovirus.

The assay was immunoSEQ multiplex PCR, and TCRdb's table has in-frame clones only and misses some. The sample carries about 150,000 clones, roughly 89% recorded once. The donors were members of the validation cohort, which comprised about 120 subjects and was separate from the first cohort of roughly 700 subjects. The CDR3 spans 15 residues. Trimming removed 4 bases at V and 6 bases at J, with 18 bases between. The germline CDR1 and CDR2 sequences are SGHRS and YFSETQ. The source material was PBMCs. This clonotype originated in a young woman in good health and CMV-seropositive. This sequence joins TRBV5-1 and TRBJ2-3, with D possibly TRBD2 on 6 matching bases. CDR3 DNA sequence: TGCGCCAGCAGCCCCCAGGTGGGAGCGGGTGATACGCAGTATTTT. It yields the protein CASSPQVGAGDTQYF.